The 14 T cell receptor beta chains below all came from one sample that was sequenced in a study of control samples from healthy donors and cancer patients. Sequencing was performed with immunoSEQ multiplex PCR; in TCRdb, only in-frame clones are kept and a portion is missing. The sample has around 110,000 clones; 80% to 90% are singletons. Sequenced input: PBMCs. The receptor source for this set is a woman aged 50 to 65 with colorectal cancer.

The J gene is TRBJ1-3, the V gene TRBV5-1; D gene uncertain. Germline V gene sequence: CDR1 SGHRS, CDR2 YFSETQ. The CDR3 runs 15 residues. The V gene lost 0 bases and the J gene lost 2 bases, with 9 bases spanning the gap. CDR3: CASSLGAGPGNTIYF. Written as DNA, the CDR3 is TGCGCCAGCAGCTTGGGAGCTGGTCCTGGAAACACCATATATTTT.

The chain has TRBV7-8 and TRBJ2-1; D is perhaps TRBD1 (5 bases). Trimming left V 3 bases short and J 8 bases short, with 11 bases between. The length of the CDR3 is 13 residues. The germline gives CDR1 SGHVS, CDR2 FQNEAQ. The CDR3: CASSLNQGYEQFF. The CDR3 DNA sequence: TGTGCCAGCAGCTTGAATCAGGGTTATGAGCAGTTCTTC.

The J gene is TRBJ2-3, the V gene TRBV3-1 (or the pseudogene TRBV3-2), with D possibly being TRBD1 (5 bases). Germline V gene lookup returns CDR1 LGHDT and CDR2 YNNKEL (reference sequence). V was shortened by 3 bases and J by 1 base, with 11 bases between the two germline ends. The CDR3 extends over 15 amino acids. The CDR3 sequence is CASSQAWGRTDTQYF. The CDR3 region has the DNA TGTGCCAGCAGCCAGGCCTGGGGCCGCACAGATACGCAGTATTTT.

This rearrangement joins TRBV6-5 to TRBJ1-5, with D possibly TRBD1 on 6 matching bases. The V and J ends lost 2 bases and 1 base respectively, with 9 bases between them. Per germline, CDR1 MNHEY and CDR2 SVGAGI. The CDR3 length is 15 residues. CDR3 loop: CASSYGTGSNQPQHF. CDR3 in DNA: TGTGCCAGCAGTTACGGAACAGGGAGCAATCAGCCCCAGCATTTT.

The chain links TRBV5-6 to TRBJ1-2; unclear D gene. Germline lookup yields CDR1 SGHDT and CDR2 YYEEEE. The CDR3 totals 13 residues. V lost 5 bases, J lost 2 bases, and 10 bases lay in between. In nucleotides, the CDR3 is TGTGCCAGCAGTCAGCAGGCCAACTATGGCTACACCTTC. It specifies CASSQQANYGYTF.

The chain couples TRBV3-1 (or the pseudogene TRBV3-2) to TRBJ2-5; D unclear. The germline V and J ends were trimmed by 3 bases and 1 base, with 9 bases remaining between them. This CDR3 comprises 14 residues. Germline V CDR1 and CDR2: LGHDT, YNNKEL (reference sequence). The CDR3 reads CASSHLNPQETQYF. The CDR3 coding sequence is TGTGCCAGCAGCCACCTAAACCCCCAAGAGACCCAGTACTTC.

The chain couples TRBV5-5 to TRBJ2-7; no definite D call. V lost 0 bases and J lost 2, with 15 bases in between. Germline V gene sequence: CDR1 SGHKS, CDR2 YYEKEE (reference sequence). The CDR3 consists of 16 residues. The CDR3 is CASSLGVRPSPYEQYF. Here the CDR3 DNA reads TGTGCCAGCAGCTTGGGTGTCAGGCCAAGTCCCTACGAGCAGTACTTC. The whole variable domain, remainder taken from reference TRBV5-5 and TRBJ2-7, is DAGVTQSPTHLIKTRGQQVTLRCSPISGHKSVSWYQQVLGQGPQFIFQYYEKEERGRGNFPDRFSARQFPNYSSELNVNALLLGDSALYLCASSLGVRPSPYEQYFGPGTRLTVT.

The rearrangement links TRBV27 to TRBJ2-7, with 9 nucleotides matching TRBD2. After removal of 6 bases from V and 4 bases from J, the junction contained 7 bases not matched to a gene. The CDR3 is 14 amino acids. CDR1 is MNHEY and CDR2 is SMNVEV in the germline V gene (reference sequence). CDR3 region: CASRFSGGEYEQYF. The CDR3 region has the DNA TGTGCCAGCAGGTTTAGCGGGGGAGAATACGAGCAGTACTTC.

This rearrangement joins TRBV11-2 to TRBJ1-1, with a possible D match to TRBD1 (6 bases). The germline gives CDR1 SGHAT, CDR2 FQNNGV. V was shortened by 0 bases and J by 4 bases, with 9 bases between the two germline ends. CDR3 length: 14 amino acids. Written as DNA, the CDR3 is TGTGCCAGCAGCTTAGAGGGGGGGCTCACTGAAGCTTTCTTT. This codes for CASSLEGGLTEAFF.

The J gene is TRBJ1-5, the V gene TRBV7-9; 9 nucleotides align to TRBD1. V dropped 5 bases and J dropped 5; count of bases not matched to a gene: 4. The CDR3 contains 14 residues. In germline, CDR1 is SEHNR, CDR2 FQNEAQ (reference sequence). The CDR3 sequence is CASSMTGGHQPQHF. CDR3 sequence (DNA): TGTGCCAGCAGCATGACAGGGGGTCATCAGCCCCAGCATTTT.

V gene TRBV2 combines with J gene TRBJ2-5, with 10 bases matching TRBD1. The germline V gene encodes CDR1 SNHLY and CDR2 FYNNEI. Trimming removed 2 bases from V and 5 bases from J; junction bases left unmatched: 2. This CDR3 has 14 amino acids. CDR3 bases: TGTGCCAGCAGTGAAAGGACAGGGGGGGAGACCCAGTACTTC. Protein: CASSERTGGETQYF.

The rearrangement links TRBV7-6 to TRBJ2-7; D not resolved. Germline-derived CDR1 and CDR2 are SGHVS and FNYEAQ. The CDR3 covers 13 residues. V was trimmed by 5 bases and J by 2 bases, leaving 10 bases between them. CDR3 nucleotides: TGTGCCAGCAGCCAAGACTCTACCTACGAGCAGTACTTC. Its translation: CASSQDSTYEQYF.

The chain uses TRBV5-4 and TRBJ1-5; no clear D gene. The germline V and J ends were trimmed by 5 bases and 4 bases, with 10 bases remaining between them. The V gene's germline CDR1 is SGHNT and CDR2 YYREEE (reference sequence). CDR3 length equals 13 residues. CDR3 region: CASSPGDNQPQHF. In DNA form, the CDR3 reads TGTGCCAGCAGTCCGGGTGATAATCAGCCCCAGCATTTT.

The J gene is TRBJ1-4, the V gene TRBV19; D uncertain. Germline lookup yields CDR1 LNHDA and CDR2 SQIVND (reference sequence). The V end was cut by 6 bases, the J end by 4 bases, with 15 bases between. The CDR3 loop spans 15 amino acids. The CDR3 protein is CASSLQISNNEKLFF. Here the CDR3 DNA reads TGTGCCAGTAGCCTACAGATTTCAAATAATGAAAAACTGTTTTTT.